This T cell receptor beta chain was found in a study of Graves' ophthalmopathy and Graves' hyperthyroidism. Whole-study context: Samples of peripheral blood were obtained at initial diagnosis, prior to treatment of any kind.

Using RNA transcripts, the TCR beta CDR3 regions were amplified. Second-round multiplex PCR came after first-round RT-PCR with HTBI primers. TCRdb called the multiplex PCR reads again in MiXCR, with one record for every CDR3 protein. This sample has approximately 410,000 distinct CDR3 sequences; approximately 15% occur once, and the top ten carry 5.5% to 7%. Stable hyperthyroid donors showed no ophthalmopathy during 18 months follow-up. Orbital computed tomography, thyroid ultrasound, TRAb, serum thyroxine and clinical symptoms formed the basis of diagnosis. Trimming took 3 bases from V and 6 from J; bases not matched to a gene: 8. Germline V gene lookup returns CDR1 KGHSH and CDR2 LQKENI. This CDR3 region has 15 residues.

The sequence was collected from a woman aged 18-30 years with stable Graves' hyperthyroidism. The sequenced sample was peripheral blood. This chain links TRBV18 with TRBJ1-1; 9 positions match TRBD1. The CDR3 spells CASSPEQGAGAEAFF. The CDR3 nucleotides read TGTGCCAGCTCACCTGAACAGGGGGCCGGAGCTGAAGCTTTCTTT.